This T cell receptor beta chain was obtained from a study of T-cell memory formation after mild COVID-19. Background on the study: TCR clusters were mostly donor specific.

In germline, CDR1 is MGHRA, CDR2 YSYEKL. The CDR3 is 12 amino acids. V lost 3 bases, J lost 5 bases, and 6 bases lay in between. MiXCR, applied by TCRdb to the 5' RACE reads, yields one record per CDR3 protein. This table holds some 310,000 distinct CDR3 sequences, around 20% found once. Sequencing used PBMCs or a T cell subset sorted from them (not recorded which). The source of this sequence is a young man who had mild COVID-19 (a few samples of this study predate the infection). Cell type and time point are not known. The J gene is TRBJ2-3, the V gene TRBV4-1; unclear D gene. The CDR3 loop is CASSHPLDTQYF. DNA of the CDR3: TGCGCCAGCAGCCATCCGTTAGATACGCAGTATTTT.